This T cell receptor (beta chain) came from a study of T cell responses to AZD1222 COVID-19 vaccine. Overall study findings and caveats: Only a handful of AZD1222 recipients, roughly 6 in all, had baseline seropositivity. Repertoires were obtained only post-peak T cell response.

The data were produced by immunoSEQ multiplex PCR, yet TCRdb's version contains in-frame clones alone and is incomplete. The sample has about 150,000 clones; around 94% are singletons. Worth noting for this clone: Antigen unknown.

The trim removed 6 bases at V and 6 bases at J, leaving 13 bases unmatched. The length of the CDR3 is 16 residues. Germline V gene sequence: CDR1 SEHNR, CDR2 FQNEAQ (reference sequence). The source material was peripheral blood, sampled on day 0 of AZD1222 vaccination. The gene calls are TRBV7-9 and TRBJ2-2; 7 nucleotides align to TRBD1. The receptor was derived from an adult in good health. CDR3 amino acids: CASRPTGLEGPGELFF. CDR3 bases: TGTGCCAGCAGGCCGACAGGGTTGGAAGGTCCCGGGGAGCTGTTTTTT.